These 5 T cell receptor beta chains were sequenced from one sample in a study of blood T cell repertoires in COVID-19. Data came from immunoSEQ multiplex PCR; TCRdb stores just in-frame clones and leaves some out. The data show roughly 120,000 clones, 75% to 90% seen once. Sequenced input: peripheral blood. The receptors derive from a human donor in a cohort sampled during active COVID-19.

V is TRBV15 and J is TRBJ1-5; perhaps TRBD1 as D (5 bases). V dropped 0 bases and J dropped 7 bases, with 28 bases sitting between them. The CDR3 runs 20 residues. The germline V gene has CDR1 LNHNV and CDR2 YYDKDF (reference sequence). The CDR3 DNA sequence: TGTGCCACCAGCAGAGATCAGAGTCGGGTAGGCAGCCGCGGGGGACAGCCCCAGCATTTT. Residues: CATSRDQSRVGSRGGQPQHF. The whole variable domain, remainder taken from reference TRBV15 and TRBJ1-5, is DAMVIQNPRYQVTQFGKPVTLSCSQTLNHNVMYWYQQKSSQAPKLLFHYYDKDFNNEADTPDNFQSRRPNTSFCFLDIRSPGLGDTAMYLCATSRDQSRVGSRGGQPQHFGDGTRLSIL.

The chain links TRBV2 to TRBJ1-5; the match to TRBD1 covers 7 bases. CDR1 SNHLY and CDR2 FYNNEI come from the germline V gene. This CDR3 has 13 residues. V was pared by 7 bases and J by 4 bases, with 4 bases of the junction left unmatched. The CDR3 loop reads CASTTGWNQPQHF. The CDR3 DNA reads as TGTGCCAGCACGACAGGGTGGAATCAGCCCCAGCATTTT. The complete variable domain, with remaining parts taken from reference TRBV2 and TRBJ1-5, reads EPEVTQTPSHQVTQMGQEVILRCVPISNHLYFYWYRQILGQKVEFLVSFYNNEISEKSEIFDDQFSVERPDGSNFTLKIRSTKLEDSAMYFCASTTGWNQPQHFGDGTRLSIL.

The CDR3 region is CASSLTGGGPPGELFF. The CDR3 region has the DNA TGTGCCAGCAGCCTTACCGGGGGGGGGCCCCCCGGGGAGCTGTTTTTT. V gene TRBV2 combines with J gene TRBJ2-2; 8 bases align to TRBD2. The junction had 12 bases not matched to a gene; V was cut back by 6 bases and J by 6 bases. The CDR3 spans 16 residues. CDR1 and CDR2 (germline): SNHLY, FYNNEI. The full variable domain, with the rest looked up from reference TRBV2 and TRBJ2-2, is EPEVTQTPSHQVTQMGQEVILRCVPISNHLYFYWYRQILGQKVEFLVSFYNNEISEKSEIFDDQFSVERPDGSNFTLKIRSTKLEDSAMYFCASSLTGGGPPGELFFGEGSRLTVL.

The chain carries TRBV6-2 or TRBV6-3 and TRBJ2-2; tentative D call: TRBD1 (5 bases). CDR3 length equals 15 residues. The V gene's germline CDR1 is MNHEY and CDR2 SVGEGT. V was shortened by 4 bases and J by 4 bases, with 13 bases between the two germline ends. CDR3 DNA sequence: TGTGCCAGCAGTTTGGTGGGGCCGGTCACCGGGGAGCTGTTTTTT. Its translation: CASSLVGPVTGELFF.

The chain has TRBV24-1 and TRBJ1-5; D gene uncertain. The V and J ends lost 5 bases and 4 bases respectively, with 11 bases between them. The germline V gene encodes CDR1 KGHDR and CDR2 SFDVKD. The CDR3 spans 14 residues. CDR3 sequence: CATSARRGNQPQHF. DNA for the CDR3: TGTGCCACCAGTGCACGGCGAGGGAATCAGCCCCAGCATTTT.